This is a list of T cell receptor beta chains from one sample in a study of PD-L1 blockade in urothelial cancer. Profiling relied on immunoSEQ multiplex PCR, and the TCRdb table lists in-frame clones only, not all of them. The sample has fewer than 65,000 clones; 70% to 90% are singletons. The starting material was PBMCs, obtained around atezolizumab (anti-PD-L1) treatment. These receptors originate from a man between 65 and 80 years old with urothelial cancer. The CDR3 runs from the conserved cysteine through the conserved F or W. The D gene is left open where the match is weak. Some rows mark clone size as missing; the rest say once, few, many or name a class of expanded clone.

abundance: few; v_gene: TRBV9; d_gene: -; j_gene: TRBJ2-1; CDR3nt: TGTGCCAGCAGCGTAGAGGGGGAGCGGAATGAGCAGTTCTTC; CDR3aa: CASSVEGERNEQFF
abundance: -; v_gene: TRBV6-1; d_gene: TRBD2; j_gene: TRBJ2-1; CDR3nt: TGTGCCAGCAGTCTAGCGGGATTCAATGAGCAGTTCTTC; CDR3aa: CASSLAGFNEQFF
abundance: -; v_gene: TRBV6-1; d_gene: -; j_gene: TRBJ1-4; CDR3nt: TGTGCCAGCAGTGAATATCAGGGCGAGAATGAAAAACTGTTTTTT; CDR3aa: CASSEYQGENEKLFF
abundance: -; v_gene: TRBV28; d_gene: TRBD1; j_gene: TRBJ2-1; CDR3nt: TGTGCCAGCACCCCGGACAGGGGAATCCGCAATGAGCAGTTCTTC; CDR3aa: CASTPDRGIRNEQFF
abundance: -; v_gene: TRBV29-1; d_gene: -; j_gene: TRBJ2-1; CDR3nt: TGCAGCGTTCGGACAGTCTACAATGAGCAGTTCTTC; CDR3aa: CSVRTVYNEQFF
abundance: -; v_gene: TRBV11-2; d_gene: -; j_gene: TRBJ2-1; CDR3nt: TGTGCCAGCAGTCCAGGGTACAACAATGAGCAGTTCTTC; CDR3aa: CASSPGYNNEQFF
abundance: few; v_gene: TRBV15; d_gene: -; j_gene: TRBJ2-7; CDR3nt: TGTGCCACCAGCAGAGAACGCGGCGGCTCCTACGAGCAGTACTTC; CDR3aa: CATSRERGGSYEQYF
abundance: -; v_gene: TRBV5-1; d_gene: -; j_gene: TRBJ1-1; CDR3nt: TGCGCCAGCCACCGTCGGTCGGACACTGAAGCTTTCTTT; CDR3aa: CASHRRSDTEAFF
abundance: -; v_gene: TRBV18; d_gene: TRBD1; j_gene: TRBJ1-5; CDR3nt: TGTGCCAGCTCACCCGGACAGGGTCCGAGCAATCAGCCCCAGCATTTT; CDR3aa: CASSPGQGPSNQPQHF
abundance: -; v_gene: TRBV7-9; d_gene: TRBD2; j_gene: TRBJ2-7; CDR3nt: TGTGCCAGCAGCTTAGGGGCGGGAGAGGCCTACGAGCAGTACTTC; CDR3aa: CASSLGAGEAYEQYF
abundance: -; v_gene: TRBV6-5; d_gene: -; j_gene: TRBJ2-1; CDR3nt: TGTGCCAGCAGTTACTTCCCGGGCTCCTACAATGAGCAGTTCTTC; CDR3aa: CASSYFPGSYNEQFF
abundance: -; v_gene: TRBV2; d_gene: TRBD1; j_gene: TRBJ1-5; CDR3nt: TGTGCCAGCCGACAGGGCCCAAGCAATCAGCCCCAGCATTTT; CDR3aa: CASRQGPSNQPQHF
abundance: -; v_gene: TRBV7-9; d_gene: TRBD1; j_gene: TRBJ1-2; CDR3nt: TGTGCCAGCAGCACGGGACAGGCCTATGGCTACACCTTC; CDR3aa: CASSTGQAYGYTF
abundance: -; v_gene: TRBV7-2; d_gene: TRBD1; j_gene: TRBJ2-5; CDR3nt: TGTGCCAGCAGCCGAAGGACAGGGGGCGCGACCCAGTACTTC; CDR3aa: CASSRRTGGATQYF
abundance: -; v_gene: TRBV5-5; d_gene: TRBD1; j_gene: TRBJ1-2; CDR3nt: TGTGCCAGCAAGCAGGGGGCGGGGATATGGCTTAACTATGGCTACACCTTC; CDR3aa: CASKQGAGIWLNYGYTF
abundance: -; v_gene: TRBV6-5; d_gene: -; j_gene: TRBJ1-1; CDR3nt: TGTGCCAGCAGTGAAACGGTCGAAGCTTTCTTT; CDR3aa: CASSETVEAFF
abundance: -; v_gene: TRBV6-1; d_gene: -; j_gene: TRBJ2-7; CDR3nt: TGTGCCAGCAGTGAGGGGCAGATGTACGAGCAGTACTTC; CDR3aa: CASSEGQMYEQYF
abundance: -; v_gene: TRBV5-5; d_gene: -; j_gene: TRBJ2-5; CDR3nt: TGTGCCAGCAGCTGGACTGGTGACAACCAAGAGACCCAGTACTTC; CDR3aa: CASSWTGDNQETQYF
abundance: -; v_gene: TRBV10-3; d_gene: -; j_gene: TRBJ1-3; CDR3nt: TGTGCCATCAGTGAGTCTATGGGCGGAAACACCATATATTTT; CDR3aa: CAISESMGGNTIYF
abundance: -; v_gene: TRBV28; d_gene: -; j_gene: TRBJ1-2; CDR3nt: TGTGCCAGCAGTCCAGAGACATCTAACTATGGCTACACCTTC; CDR3aa: CASSPETSNYGYTF
abundance: -; v_gene: TRBV5-6; d_gene: TRBD1; j_gene: TRBJ1-3; CDR3nt: TGTGCCAGCAGTTCGACAGGGGTCGGTTCGGCTCTGAAAAACACCATATATTTT; CDR3aa: CASSSTGVGSALKNTIYF
abundance: -; v_gene: TRBV6-5; d_gene: -; j_gene: TRBJ2-3; CDR3nt: TGTGCCAGCAGTCCAGCGACTGCCAATACGCAGTATTTT; CDR3aa: CASSPATANTQYF
abundance: once; v_gene: TRBV25-1; d_gene: -; j_gene: TRBJ1-1; CDR3nt: TGTGCCAGCAGTGGAGGTACGCTGAACACTGAAGCTTTCTTT; CDR3aa: CASSGGTLNTEAFF
abundance: few; v_gene: TRBV4-2; d_gene: TRBD2; j_gene: TRBJ2-5; CDR3nt: TGTGCCAGCAGCCAAGATTGGGGAGGGGAGACCCAGTACTTC; CDR3aa: CASSQDWGGETQYF
abundance: -; v_gene: TRBV7-9; d_gene: -; j_gene: TRBJ1-2; CDR3nt: TGTGCCAGCAGCTTAGCGGGGCACGAGCTTTACTATGGCTACACCTTC; CDR3aa: CASSLAGHELYYGYTF
abundance: -; v_gene: TRBV25-1; d_gene: -; j_gene: TRBJ1-1; CDR3nt: TGTGCCAGCAGCGATAAGTGGGGGGGGCTGGACACTGAAGCTTTCTTT; CDR3aa: CASSDKWGGLDTEAFF
abundance: -; v_gene: TRBV5-6; d_gene: -; j_gene: TRBJ2-7; CDR3nt: TGTGCCAGCAGCTTGGACCCAGACGAGCAGTACTTC; CDR3aa: CASSLDPDEQYF
abundance: few; v_gene: TRBV11-3; d_gene: -; j_gene: TRBJ2-1; CDR3nt: TGTGCCAGCAGCTTAGATAACACAGCCCGCTACAATGAGCAGTTCTTC; CDR3aa: CASSLDNTARYNEQFF
abundance: -; v_gene: TRBV6-6; d_gene: -; j_gene: TRBJ1-1; CDR3nt: TGTGCCAGCAGTTACTCGGCGGAATCAGCTACGGCGAAAGCTTTCTTT; CDR3aa: CASSYSAESATAKAFF
abundance: -; v_gene: TRBV5-1; d_gene: TRBD2; j_gene: TRBJ2-7; CDR3nt: TGCGCCAGCAGCCTTCGCTCAAGACTAGCGGGAGTGTCCTACGAGCAGTACTTC; CDR3aa: CASSLRSRLAGVSYEQYF
abundance: few; v_gene: TRBV19; d_gene: -; j_gene: TRBJ2-1; CDR3nt: TGTGCCAGTAGTATTAGGGCCGAGGGTGAGCAGTTCTTC; CDR3aa: CASSIRAEGEQFF
abundance: -; v_gene: TRBV9; d_gene: -; j_gene: TRBJ2-7; CDR3nt: TGTGCCAGCAGCGTAGAGCCAGGGGGGCCCTTCTCCTACGAGCAGTACTTC; CDR3aa: CASSVEPGGPFSYEQYF
abundance: -; v_gene: TRBV5-5; d_gene: -; j_gene: TRBJ2-7; CDR3nt: TGTGCCAGCAGTTCACCGGGACTTCTCTACGAGCAGTACTTC; CDR3aa: CASSSPGLLYEQYF
abundance: -; v_gene: TRBV7-9; d_gene: -; j_gene: TRBJ2-7; CDR3nt: TGTGCCAGCAGCTTGGAGGTCCTAGAGCAGTACTTC; CDR3aa: CASSLEVLEQYF
abundance: -; v_gene: TRBV7-9; d_gene: TRBD1; j_gene: TRBJ1-1; CDR3nt: TGTGCCAGCAGCTCACCAGGGGGCGTCGTGAACACTGAAGCTTTCTTT; CDR3aa: CASSSPGGVVNTEAFF
abundance: -; v_gene: TRBV9; d_gene: -; j_gene: TRBJ2-3; CDR3nt: TGTGCCAGCAGCTCGACCCCGGGACTCGGGTTTACAGATACGCAGTATTTT; CDR3aa: CASSSTPGLGFTDTQYF